The T cell receptor beta chain described here comes from a study of shared clonotypes between healthy human individuals. Study-wide context: The cohort had a couple of women and three men, ages 18 to 49.

The CDR3 consists of 16 residues. The V gene's germline CDR1 is SEHNR and CDR2 FQNEAQ (reference sequence). The V end was cut by 0 bases, the J end by 1 base, with 9 bases between. Comment on this clone: What it binds is not known. Other DNA variants within this sample encode the same CDR3.

Regarding the study as a whole: Researchers sampled blood only, noting tissue repertoires likely differ.

Ten immunoSEQ deep assay plates served to sequence unsorted PBMC DNA. Only in-frame clones appear in the TCRdb table, and some are missing; sequencing was by immunoSEQ multiplex PCR. Of around 500,000 clones in the sample, around 78% were seen once. All donors were healthy HIV-negative adults lacking recent acute infections or vaccinations. The sequence was collected from a woman aged 40 to 50 in good health. Some clones in this sample may be carry-over from other donors' samples. The sample comprised PBMCs. This chain connects TRBV7-9 to TRBJ1-4; perhaps TRBD1 as D (5 bases). This chain's CDR3 is CASSLAGRGTNEKLFF. As DNA, the CDR3 is TGTGCCAGCAGCTTAGCGGGGCGTGGAACTAATGAAAAACTGTTTTTT.